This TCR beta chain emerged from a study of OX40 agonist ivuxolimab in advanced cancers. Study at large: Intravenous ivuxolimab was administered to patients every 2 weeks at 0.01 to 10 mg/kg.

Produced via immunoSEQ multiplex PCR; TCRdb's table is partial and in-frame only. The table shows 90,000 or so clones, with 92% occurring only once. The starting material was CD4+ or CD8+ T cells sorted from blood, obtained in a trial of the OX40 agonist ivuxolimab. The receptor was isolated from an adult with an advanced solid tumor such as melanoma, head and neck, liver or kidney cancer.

CDR3 in amino acids: CAWSVRWAGELFF. The DNA for the CDR3 is TGTGCCTGGAGTGTACGCTGGGCCGGGGAGCTGTTTTTT. V is TRBV30 and J is TRBJ2-2; no firm D call. Germline-derived CDR1 and CDR2 are GTSNPN and SVGIG (reference sequence). The V gene lost 0 bases and the J gene lost 6 bases, with 8 bases spanning the gap. The CDR3 runs 13 residues.